This passage covers 20 T cell receptor beta chains from one sample sequenced in a study of cytomegalovirus exposure and HLA in healthy donors. A multiplex PCR was run with 60 Vbeta primers and 13 Jbeta primers. Profiled with immunoSEQ multiplex PCR; TCRdb holds only in-frame clones, not every one. In the table there are hundreds of thousands of clones, 82% of which are singletons. What was sequenced was PBMCs. Receptor source: a woman in her 40s in good health and CMV-seronegative.

This chain joins TRBV7-2 and TRBJ2-1, with D unresolved. This CDR3 is 11 amino acids long. The V and J ends lost 6 bases and 7 bases respectively, with 7 bases between them. CDR1 is SGHTA, CDR2 FQGNSA, per germline. The CDR3 is CASRRDNEQFF. For the CDR3, the DNA is TGTGCCAGCAGACGAGATAATGAGCAGTTCTTC.

The genes are TRBV15 and TRBJ1-2, with D unresolved. Germline CDR1 and CDR2: LNHNV and YYDKDF (reference sequence). The germline V and J ends were trimmed by 0 bases and 6 bases, with 11 bases remaining between them. This CDR3 contains 14 residues. The CDR3, as DNA: TGTGCCACCAGCAGAGATGGTCGGGTGAATGGCTACACCTTC. Protein: CATSRDGRVNGYTF.

This clone showed up just once. The CDR3 reads CASSLQGSSYEQYF. The CDR3 nucleotides are TGTGCCAGCAGCTTACAGGGGTCGAGCTACGAGCAGTACTTC. The chain couples TRBV6-1 to TRBJ2-7, with 7 bases lining up with TRBD1. Germline V gene lookup returns CDR1 MNHNS and CDR2 SASEGT. Germline trimming cut 6 bases from V and 3 bases from J; bases unmatched to any gene: 8. There are 14 residues in the CDR3.

J is TRBJ2-7 and V is TRBV5-1, with TRBD1 matching 8 bases. Germline V lookup: CDR1 SGHRS, CDR2 YFSETQ. The CDR3 extends over 14 amino acids. Germline trimming cut 3 bases from V and 3 bases from J; bases unmatched to any gene: 5. The CDR3 is CASSSMDRVYEQYF. CDR3 bases: TGCGCCAGCAGCTCGATGGACAGGGTCTACGAGCAGTACTTC.

The chain joins TRBV5-1 to TRBJ2-5; 11 bases map to TRBD1. CDR3 length: 15 amino acids. Germline loops: CDR1 SGHRS, CDR2 YFSETQ. The trim removed 4 bases at V and 5 bases at J, leaving 7 bases unmatched. For the CDR3, the DNA is TGCGCCAGCAGCGGCCGGACAGGGGGCGGGGAGACCCAGTACTTC. Encoded protein: CASSGRTGGGETQYF.

This chain links TRBV7-3 with TRBJ1-2; tentative D call: TRBD1 (5 bases). Trimming shortened V by 1 base and J by 6 bases, and 9 bases separated the two germline ends. CDR1 SGHTA and CDR2 FQGTGA come from the germline V gene. There are 13 residues in the CDR3. The CDR3 sequence: CASSLNPGHGYTF. The CDR3 DNA reads TGTGCCAGCAGCTTAAATCCAGGGCATGGCTACACCTTC.

This clone was seen more than once but under ten times. The rearrangement joins TRBV7-6 to TRBJ1-1, with 11 bases that match TRBD1. The CDR3 totals 17 residues. The germline gives CDR1 SGHVS, CDR2 FNYEAQ. Trimming at V came to 5 bases and at J to 1 base, leaving 9 bases not matched to a gene. DNA of the CDR3: TGTGCCAGCAGCCCTCGGACAGGGGGCGGACCGAACACTGAAGCTTTCTTT. This encodes CASSPRTGGGPNTEAFF.

This clone has just one count. The CDR3 spells CASSPGQGYEQYF. In DNA form, the CDR3 reads TGTGCCAGCAGCCCAGGACAGGGGTACGAGCAGTACTTC. The V call is TRBV7-3, the J call TRBJ2-7; 9 bases match TRBD1. Trimming at V came to 5 bases and at J to 4 bases, leaving 3 bases not matched to a gene. CDR1 is SGHTA and CDR2 is FQGTGA in the germline V gene. This CDR3 spans 13 amino acids.

This sequence joins TRBV28 and TRBJ2-3; TRBD2 might be the D (5 bases). With 2 bases removed from V and 6 bases from J, the gap between germline ends came to 15 bases. CDR1 is MDHEN, CDR2 SYDVKM, per germline. The CDR3 contains 15 residues. This CDR3 is CASSLEGSTHDTQYF. CDR3 in DNA: TGTGCCAGCAGTTTAGAGGGTTCCACACACGATACGCAGTATTTT.

The J gene is TRBJ1-2, the V gene TRBV5-1, with a tentative D call TRBD1 (6 bases). Deletions cut 5 bases from V and 7 bases from J, with 18 bases between. The germline V gene has CDR1 SGHRS and CDR2 YFSETQ. The CDR3 has 14 residues. The CDR3 sequence is CASRFRSGESGYTF. In DNA, the CDR3 is TGCGCCAGCAGATTTCGATCAGGGGAGAGTGGCTACACCTTC.

The chain couples TRBV7-3 to TRBJ2-3, with 10 bases aligning to TRBD1. CDR3 length: 15 residues. V shed 5 bases and J 5 bases; nucleotides not matched to a gene: 7. CDR1 is SGHTA and CDR2 is FQGTGA in the germline V gene. CDR3 DNA: TGTGCCAGCAGCGGACAGGGGGGGTCGGGAGATACGCAGTATTTT. It yields the protein CASSGQGGSGDTQYF.

The chain couples TRBV30 to TRBJ2-7; TRBD1 matches at 7 bases. The CDR3 runs to 15 residues. The germline CDR1 and CDR2 sequences are GTSNPN and SVGIG (reference sequence). V gave up 3 bases and J gave up 5 bases; unmatched junction bases: 13. In DNA form, the CDR3 reads TGTGCCTGGAGCGAATGGAAAAGGGGGCCCCACGAGCAGTACTTC. This translates into CAWSEWKRGPHEQYF.

This chain joins TRBV4-3 and TRBJ2-3, with 7 bases fitting TRBD2. V trimming: 0 bases; J trimming: 0 bases; junction bases outside the gene matches: 6. The V gene's germline CDR1 is LGHNA and CDR2 YSLEER. This CDR3 is 17 amino acids long. The DNA for the CDR3 is TGCGCCAGCAGCCAAGATTTCAGCGGGGCCAGCACAGATACGCAGTATTTT. Its protein product is CASSQDFSGASTDTQYF.

This clone was seen a handful of times. The V and J genes are TRBV28 and TRBJ2-7, with 8 bases fitting TRBD1. CDR1 and CDR2 (germline): MDHEN, SYDVKM. This CDR3 is built from 14 residues. Losses at the gene ends were 4 bases for V and 2 bases for J; bases not matched to a gene: 4. The CDR3 sequence is CASSSGTGTYEQYF. CDR3 nucleotide sequence: TGTGCCAGCAGTTCCGGGACAGGCACCTACGAGCAGTACTTC.

This clone occurred once. This chain links TRBV6-1 with TRBJ2-1; 9 positions agree with TRBD1. V trimming: 6 bases; J trimming: 12 bases; junction bases outside the gene matches: 12. The CDR3 spans 14 residues. CDR1 is MNHNS, CDR2 SASEGT, per germline. The CDR3 bases are TGTGCCAGCAGGAGCCCCACGACAGGGGGGTCGCAGTTCTTC. Protein sequence: CASRSPTTGGSQFF.

The rearrangement links TRBV5-1 to TRBJ1-2, with D unclear. The CDR3 spans 14 residues. V was shortened by 0 bases and J by 4 bases, with 10 bases between the two germline ends. Germline CDR1 reads SGHRS; CDR2 reads YFSETQ. DNA of the CDR3: TGCGCCAGCAGCTTGGAAGCCGGGAGCTATGGCTACACCTTC. It specifies CASSLEAGSYGYTF.

The chain joins TRBV6-1 to TRBJ1-4, with TRBD1 matching over 7 bases. This CDR3 region has 14 residues. Germline V CDR1 and CDR2: MNHNS, SASEGT. V shed 6 bases and J 4 bases; nucleotides not matched to a gene: 5. The CDR3 region has the DNA TGTGCCAGCAGCGATCGACAGGGTAATGAAAAACTGTTTTTT. Translation gives CASSDRQGNEKLFF.

This chain connects TRBV9 to TRBJ1-1; tentatively, D is TRBD1 (6 bases). Deletions cut 3 bases from V and 0 bases from J, with 12 bases between. Germline V gives CDR1 SGDLS, CDR2 YYNGEE. This CDR3 has 15 amino acids. The CDR3, as DNA: TGTGCCAGCAGCGCCCACAGGGCGATGAACACTGAAGCTTTCTTT. Its translation: CASSAHRAMNTEAFF.

Comments on this clone: At one boundary the junction diverges from the germline segment, which might be a read error. V and J are TRBV5-6 and TRBJ1-2; D may be TRBD1 (5 bases). CDR3 size: 14 residues. Germline V gene sequence: CDR1 SGHDT, CDR2 YYEEEE. The CDR3 DNA reads TGTGCCCGCAGCTTGCCCACAGGTGACAGTGGCTACACCTTC. Its protein is CARSLPTGDSGYTF. Variable domain in full (rest from reference TRBV5-6 and TRBJ1-2): DAGVTQSPTHLIKTRGQQVTLRCSPKSGHDTVSWYQQALGQGPQFIFQYYEEEERQRGNFPDRFSGHQFPNYSSELNVNALLLGDSALYLCARSLPTGDSGYTFGSGTRLTVV.

The CDR3 DNA reads TGTGCCAGTTCCCAGAGAGGGCCGGTCTACGAGCAGTACTTC. It encodes CASSQRGPVYEQYF. The chain has TRBV19 and TRBJ2-7; possible D gene TRBD2, 5 bases. The V gene's germline CDR1 is LNHDA and CDR2 SQIVND (reference sequence). The CDR3 length is 14 residues. V gave up 8 bases and J gave up 3 bases, with 17 bases separating them. Combining the CDR3 with reference TRBV19 and TRBJ2-7 gives the whole variable domain DGGITQSPKYLFRKEGQNVTLSCEQNLNHDAMYWYRQDPGQGLRLIYYSQIVNDFQKGDIAEGYSVSREKKESFPLTVTSAQKNPTAFYLCASSQRGPVYEQYFGPGTRLTVT.